Below, 20 T cell receptor beta chains from the same sample are listed, as sequenced in a study of Graves' ophthalmopathy and Graves' hyperthyroidism (dated by TCRdb to 2016 to 2018). Sequencing relied on an Illumina HiSeq 2000. TCR beta CDR3 regions were amplified from RNA transcripts for repertoire sequencing. The first round was an RT-PCR using HTBI primers with the Qiagen OneStep RT-PCR kit, and this first round was followed by a second-round multiplex PCR, then size selection and purification. TCRdb applied fastp at Q25 and MiXCR to the public reads, then kept only in-frame beta chains. CDR3 protein duplicates are merged, each entry listing the most common genes and DNA. The sample has approximately 640,000 distinct CDR3 sequences on record, about 38% of them singletons. The top ten clones comprise more than 2.5% of the sample. Input material: peripheral blood. The receptors here all came from an adult man with Graves' ophthalmopathy.

This clonotype was recorded many times. For the CDR3, the DNA is TGTGCCAGCAGCTTAACCAGGGTACAGGGAGAGCACGAGCAGTACTTC. Translating it yields CASSLTRVQGEHEQYF. V and J are TRBV7-8 and TRBJ2-7; a weak D match, TRBD1 (6 bases). Germline V gives CDR1 SGHVS, CDR2 FQNEAQ. V lost 2 bases, J lost 5 bases, and 19 bases lay in between. CDR3 length: 16 residues. The whole variable domain, remainder taken from reference TRBV7-8 and TRBJ2-7, is GAGVSQSPRYKVAKRGQDVALRCDPISGHVSLFWYQQALGQGPEFLTYFQNEAQLDKSGLPSDRFFAERPEGSVSTLKIQRTQQEDSAVYLCASSLTRVQGEHEQYFGPGTRLTVT.

This clonotype was observed many times. This chain links TRBV12-3 or TRBV12-4 with TRBJ1-5, with a weak D call TRBD1 (5 bases). V was trimmed by 8 bases and J by 3 bases, leaving 8 bases between them. The CDR3 sequence is 12 residues long. CDR3 protein: CASRQHNQPQHF. In DNA, the CDR3 is TGTGCCAGCCGACAGCACAATCAGCCCCAGCATTTT.

V and J are TRBV9 and TRBJ1-2, with no clear D. The CDR3 loop spans 13 amino acids. Trimming removed 4 bases at V and 8 bases at J, with 15 bases between. Per germline, CDR1 SGDLS and CDR2 YYNGEE. The CDR3 nucleotides read TGTGCCAGCAGCTTAGGGCAGATTGACGGCTACACCTTC. Its translation is CASSLGQIDGYTF.

This clonotype appeared a single time. This may be a read error: a much more frequent sequence differs by one nucleotide. The chain combines TRBV4-2 with TRBJ2-5; perhaps D is TRBD1 or TRBD2 (6 bases each). The CDR3 covers 16 residues. CDR1 is LGHNA, CDR2 YNFKEQ, per germline. As DNA, the CDR3 is TGTGCCAGCGGCCAAGTGTTAGCGGAGGGGGGCGAGACCCAGTACTTC. Encoded protein: CASGQVLAEGGETQYF.

In regard to this clonotype: Since no conserved phenylalanine or tryptophan closes the CDR3, a read error is the likely cause. The DNA is left out, because the CDR3 cannot be placed on it with certainty; the CDR3 is given as TCRdb lists it. The J gene is TRBJ2-5, the V gene TRBV5-6; the table's D call TRBD1 went unverified against the DNA. The CDR3 spans 11 residues, counting both ends. In germline, CDR1 is SGHDT, CDR2 YYEEEE. The CDR3 protein is CAGSLGGAHVI.

This clonotype was observed at least ten times. CDR3 sequence reads: CASSTQGEVTEAFF. In DNA form, the CDR3 reads TGTGCCAGCAGTACCCAGGGCGAAGTTACTGAAGCTTTCTTT. V gene TRBV2 combines with J gene TRBJ1-1; D is perhaps TRBD1 (5 bases). V lost 5 bases and J 5 bases, leaving 15 bases between the germline ends. Germline assignment: CDR1 SNHLY and CDR2 FYNNEI. This CDR3 spans 14 amino acids.

The V and J genes are TRBV7-2 and TRBJ2-2, with TRBD2 matching over 15 bases. Losses at the gene ends were 5 bases for V and 3 bases for J; bases not matched to a gene: 10. The V gene's germline CDR1 is SGHTA and CDR2 FQGNSA. The CDR3 covers 19 residues. In DNA form, the CDR3 reads TGTGCCAGCAGCCTACGGACTAGCGGGGGGGGCTGGGACACCGGGGAGCTGTTTTTT. This translates into CASSLRTSGGGWDTGELFF. The variable domain in full, completed from reference TRBV7-2 and TRBJ2-2, reads GAGVSQSPSNKVTEKGKDVELRCDPISGHTALYWYRQSLGQGLEFLIYFQGNSAPDKSGLPSDRFSAERTGGSVSTLTIQRTQQEDSAVYLCASSLRTSGGGWDTGELFFGEGSRLTVL.

This clonotype was recorded at least ten times. This chain connects TRBV7-8 to TRBJ1-3; D is ambiguous. CDR1 and CDR2 from the germline V gene are SGHVS and FQNEAQ. V was pared by 0 bases and J by 4 bases, with 10 bases between. This CDR3 has 15 residues. The CDR3 is CASSLARTAGNTIYF. Here the CDR3 DNA reads TGTGCCAGCAGCTTAGCACGGACGGCAGGAAACACCATATATTTT.

This clonotype was detected many times. The chain uses TRBV7-2 and TRBJ1-2; maybe TRBD1 (5 bases). V lost 5 bases to trimming and J lost 2 bases, with 18 bases between them. Germline loops: CDR1 SGHTA, CDR2 FQGNSA. The CDR3 runs 16 residues. The CDR3 sequence is CASSPRSPGANYGYTF. CDR3 DNA sequence: TGTGCCAGCAGCCCCAGGTCACCCGGGGCCAACTATGGCTACACCTTC.

On this clonotype itself: This clone may be a read error of a much larger clone one base away. The rearrangement links TRBV6-2 or TRBV6-3 to TRBJ1-5; 7 positions agree with TRBD1. Germline CDR1 and CDR2: MNHEY and SVGEGT. The CDR3 runs to 12 residues. DNA of the CDR3: TGTGCCAGCAGTGAGACGGGACAGCCCCGGCATTTT. Encoded protein: CASSETGQPRHF.

This clonotype was observed many times. The J gene is TRBJ2-2, the V gene TRBV7-9; D is undetermined. Germline lookup yields CDR1 SEHNR and CDR2 FQNEAQ (reference sequence). V dropped 1 base and J dropped 6 bases, with 6 bases sitting between them. This CDR3 comprises 13 residues. For the CDR3, the DNA is TGTGCCAGCAGCTTAGGCGTGGCCGGGGAGCTGTTTTTT. Its translation is CASSLGVAGELFF.

The chain carries TRBV29-1 and TRBJ1-1, with a tentative D call TRBD1 (6 bases). The CDR3 runs to 14 residues. V shed 8 bases and J shed 2 bases, with 18 bases lying between them. CDR1 and CDR2 (germline): SQVTM, ANQGSEA. DNA of the CDR3: TGCAGCCAAGTTCCAGGGGAGGTTAACACTGAAGCTTTCTTT. Protein product: CSQVPGEVNTEAFF.

This clonotype was recorded a few times. This chain uses TRBV20-1 with TRBJ2-2; 9 bases map to TRBD2. The CDR3 runs to 14 residues. V trimming: 5 bases; J trimming: 6 bases; junction bases outside the gene matches: 7. Germline V gene lookup returns CDR1 DFQATT and CDR2 SNEGSKA (reference sequence). CDR3 sequence reads: CSAEWAGGPGELFF. CDR3 coding DNA: TGCAGTGCTGAGTGGGCGGGGGGGCCCGGGGAGCTGTTTTTT.

V usage is TRBV29-1 and J usage is TRBJ2-7; D is possibly TRBD1 or TRBD2 (5 bases each). Trimming stripped 4 bases from V and 5 bases from J, with 15 bases between. CDR3 length: 13 amino acids. Germline-derived CDR1 and CDR2 are SQVTM and ANQGSEA. This CDR3 reads CSVGGRRDDEQYF. The DNA for the CDR3 is TGCAGCGTTGGAGGGCGCAGGGACGACGAGCAGTACTTC.

This clonotype was recorded many times. The rearrangement links TRBV29-1 to TRBJ1-1; the D is unclear. Germline loops: CDR1 SQVTM, CDR2 ANQGSEA. This CDR3 has 13 amino acids. Trimming stripped 5 bases from V and 5 bases from J, with 15 bases between. DNA for the CDR3: TGCAGCGTTTTGGGCGAGGTGGGGACTGAAGCTTTCTTT. Translated, it gives CSVLGEVGTEAFF.

This clonotype was seen only once. The V and J genes are TRBV5-1 and TRBJ2-6; D unclear. Trimming removed 4 bases at V and 0 bases at J, with 17 bases between. The CDR3 runs 18 residues. Germline V lookup: CDR1 SGHRS, CDR2 YFSETQ. CDR3 residues: CASSPPWTESSGANVLTF. The DNA for the CDR3 is TGCGCCAGCAGCCCCCCCTGGACGGAGAGCTCTGGGGCCAACGTCCTGACTTTC.

The chain recombines TRBV15 with TRBJ2-7; maybe TRBD1 (6 bases). This CDR3 has 16 amino acids. V was trimmed by 2 bases and J by 0 bases, leaving 14 bases between them. Per germline, CDR1 LNHNV and CDR2 YYDKDF (reference sequence). DNA for the CDR3: TGTGCCACCAGCAGACGCCGGGACATCCCCTCCTACGAGCAGTACTTC. The encoded protein is CATSRRRDIPSYEQYF.

The V gene is TRBV20-1, the J gene TRBJ1-6, with 10 bases that match TRBD1. CDR3 length: 13 residues. V shed 6 bases and J 7 bases; nucleotides not matched to a gene: 3. Germline V gene lookup returns CDR1 DFQATT and CDR2 SNEGSKA (reference sequence). Here the CDR3 DNA reads TGCAGTGCCGCGACAGGGGGCAATTCACCCCTCCACTTT. Translating it yields CSAATGGNSPLHF.

The chain recombines TRBV27 with TRBJ2-7; a possible D gene is TRBD1 (5 bases). Germline V CDR1 and CDR2: MNHEY, SMNVEV (reference sequence). V lost 5 bases, J lost 2 bases, and 16 bases lay in between. The CDR3 loop spans 15 amino acids. The CDR3, as DNA: TGTGCCAGCAGTACAGGTTCGAGAAGGCCCTACGAGCAGTACTTC. Residues: CASSTGSRRPYEQYF.

In this sample, this clonotype turned up many times. The V and J genes are TRBV7-9 and TRBJ1-6, with D hard to call. This CDR3 is 15 amino acids long. Germline loops: CDR1 SEHNR, CDR2 FQNEAQ (reference sequence). Trimming removed 4 bases at V and 1 base at J, with 8 bases between. The CDR3 sequence: CASSSIASYNSPLHF. The CDR3 nucleotides read TGTGCCAGCAGCTCCATAGCTTCCTATAATTCACCCCTCCACTTT.